These 32 T cell receptor beta chains came from one sample sequenced in a study of blood T cells in healthy people across ages. Together with a sample-barcoded 5' primer, a J-beta primer mix was included in a second PCR lasting about 7 to 11 cycles. Using its own MiXCR run on the 5' RACE reads, TCRdb lists one record per CDR3 protein. Of about 680,000 distinct CDR3 sequences listed, about 52% were seen once; the top ten hold roughly 34%. Sequencing used blood. These receptors were obtained from a woman aged 55-70 years in good health.

The DNA for the CDR3 is TGCAGTGTGGGGGGGAGTTTCGAGCAGTACTTC. Residues: CSVGGSFEQYF. The rearrangement uses TRBV20-1 and TRBJ2-5; 7 bases are a match to TRBD2. The DNA matches TRBJ2-7 better at its end, which makes the J call doubtful. Per germline, CDR1 DFQATT and CDR2 SNEGSKA (reference sequence). This CDR3 is 11 amino acids long.

This clonotype was observed once. The CDR3 here is CASSYGDRGNQPQHF. CDR3 DNA: TGTGCCAGCAGTTACGGGGACAGGGGCAATCAGCCCCAGCATTTT. The V gene is TRBV6-2 or TRBV6-3, the J gene TRBJ1-5, with 9 bases that match TRBD1. This CDR3 spans 15 amino acids. V shed 2 bases, J shed 2 bases, and the junction held 1 base outside the gene matches. The V gene's germline CDR1 is MNHEY and CDR2 SVGEGT.

This chain links TRBV4-3 with TRBJ1-1; D ambiguous. There are 13 residues in the CDR3. Trimming shortened V by 5 bases and J by 1 base, and 8 bases separated the two germline ends. Germline CDR1 reads LGHNA; CDR2 reads YSLEER. The CDR3 region is CASSSHKNTEAFF. The CDR3 nucleotides read TGCGCCAGCAGCTCTCACAAGAACACTGAAGCTTTCTTT.

The chain links TRBV20-1 to TRBJ1-2; the D gene is possibly TRBD1 (6 bases). V gave up 0 bases and J gave up 4 bases, with 15 bases separating them. The CDR3 consists of 15 residues. Germline CDR1 reads DFQATT; CDR2 reads SNEGSKA (reference sequence). CDR3 in amino acids: CSARDTGSHFYGYTF. The CDR3 DNA is TGCAGTGCTAGAGATACAGGGAGCCACTTCTATGGCTACACCTTC.

V is TRBV4-1 and J is TRBJ2-5, with D possibly TRBD1 on 7 matching bases. Near its end, the DNA agrees better with TRBJ2-7, so the J call may be wrong. The germline V gene has CDR1 MGHRA and CDR2 YSYEKL. This CDR3 is 16 amino acids long. The DNA for the CDR3 is TGCGCCAGCAGCCAAGAAGTAAGTGGCAGGGGGGACGAGCAGTACTTC. Encoded protein: CASSQEVSGRGDEQYF.

There are many counts of this clonotype. The chain links TRBV10-3 to TRBJ2-5; D might be TRBD1 or TRBD2, each matching 5 bases. CDR1 ENHRY and CDR2 SYGVKD come from the germline V gene. CDR3 length: 15 amino acids. V lost 5 bases, J lost 0 bases, and 13 bases lay in between. The CDR3 sequence is CAISTPGTHQETQYF. The CDR3 region has the DNA TGTGCCATCAGTACACCCGGGACCCACCAAGAGACCCAGTACTTC.

The CDR3 loop is CASSLRGTEAFF. The DNA of the CDR3 is TGTGCCAGCAGCCTGCGGGGGACTGAAGCTTTCTTT. This chain connects TRBV5-6 to TRBJ1-1; maybe TRBD1 (5 bases). In germline, CDR1 is SGHDT, CDR2 YYEEEE. The CDR3 is 12 residues long. Deletions cut 4 bases from V and 5 bases from J, with 9 bases between.

The V and J genes are TRBV12-3 or TRBV12-4 and TRBJ1-5, with no clear D. V lost 4 bases and J lost 7, with 5 bases in between. CDR3 length: 11 residues. CDR3 DNA sequence: TGTGCCAGCAGTTCGGGACAGCCCCAGCATTTT. Residues: CASSSGQPQHF.

This clonotype turned up a few times. J is TRBJ2-4 and V is TRBV7-9; 11 bases align to TRBD2. The germline V gene encodes CDR1 SEHNR and CDR2 FQNEAQ (reference sequence). CDR3 length: 15 amino acids. The trim removed 4 bases at V and 7 bases at J, leaving 6 bases unmatched. This CDR3 reads CASSSVSGRGNIQYF. The CDR3 nucleotides read TGTGCCAGCAGCTCCGTTAGCGGGAGGGGGAACATTCAGTACTTC.

The chain employs TRBV6-2 or TRBV6-3 and TRBJ2-5; 8 bases match TRBD2. V lost 4 bases and J lost 5; bases outside the gene matches: 9. Germline V gene sequence: CDR1 MNHEY, CDR2 SVGEGT. The CDR3 length is 15 residues. The CDR3, as DNA: TGTGCCAGCAGTTCCCCCGCTCGCGGGAGGGAGACCCAGTACTTC. This translates into CASSSPARGRETQYF.

The rearrangement uses TRBV14 and TRBJ2-1, with TRBD2 matching over 11 bases. Germline assignment: CDR1 SGHDN and CDR2 FVKESK. Losses at the gene ends were 4 bases for V and 0 bases for J; bases not matched to a gene: 2. This CDR3 comprises 16 residues. Written as DNA, the CDR3 is TGTGCCAGCAGCCTAGCGGGAGGGCCCTCCTACAATGAGCAGTTCTTC. Translating gives CASSLAGGPSYNEQFF. Full variable domain (rest looked up from reference TRBV14 and TRBJ2-1): EAGVTQFPSHSVIEKGQTVTLRCDPISGHDNLYWYRRVMGKEIKFLLHFVKESKQDESGMPNNRFLAERTGGTYSTLKVQPAELEDSGVYFCASSLAGGPSYNEQFFGPGTRLTVL.

This chain uses TRBV10-3 with TRBJ1-1, with a possible D match to TRBD1 (5 bases). The CDR3 is made up of 13 amino acids. V dropped 7 bases and J dropped 7 bases, with 16 bases sitting between them. Germline V lookup: CDR1 ENHRY, CDR2 SYGVKD. The CDR3 region is CAINAGADIEAFF. The CDR3 bases are TGTGCCATCAATGCGGGTGCGGACATTGAAGCTTTCTTT.

The chain uses TRBV5-4 and TRBJ1-6; D not resolved. The CDR3 is 17 amino acids. Germline CDR1 SGHNT, CDR2 YYREEE (reference sequence). The germline V and J ends were trimmed by 0 bases and 8 bases, with 18 bases remaining between them. CDR3 coding DNA: TGTGCCAGCAGCTTGGGTGTTACACCGGTTCCGTATTCACCCCTCCACTTT. The encoded protein is CASSLGVTPVPYSPLHF.

In its sample, this clonotype was seen a few times. This chain joins TRBV18 and TRBJ2-1; 9 bases are shared with TRBD2. V was pared by 1 base and J by 4 bases, with 5 bases of the junction left unmatched. CDR3 length: 16 residues. Germline loops: CDR1 KGHSH, CDR2 LQKENI. CDR3 nucleotide sequence: TGTGCCAGCTCACCACAAGCCGCGGGAGGGTACAATGAGCAGTTCTTC. This encodes CASSPQAAGGYNEQFF.

This chain links TRBV5-1 with TRBJ2-5; 9 positions match TRBD2. Germline assignment: CDR1 SGHRS and CDR2 YFSETQ. CDR3 length: 14 residues. The junction had 9 bases not matched to a gene; V was cut back by 1 base and J by 11 bases. The CDR3 sequence is CASSLSGRYNEQYF. CDR3 nucleotide sequence: TGCGCCAGCAGCTTGAGCGGGAGGTACAATGAGCAGTACTTC.

About this clonotype: The junction shows a germline mismatch at one end, possibly a read error. The gene calls are TRBV29-1 and TRBJ1-2; D unclear. This CDR3 has 13 amino acids. Per the germline V gene, CDR1 is SQVTM and CDR2 is ANQGSEA. Here the CDR3 reads CSVEEKSFYDYTF. In nucleotides, the CDR3 is TGCAGCGTTGAAGAAAAAAGCTTCTATGACTACACCTTC.

V gene TRBV7-3 combines with J gene TRBJ2-3; 9 bases align to TRBD2. The CDR3 is made up of 15 amino acids. V was clipped by 5 bases and J by 7 bases; unmatched bases: 10. CDR1 and CDR2 (germline): SGHTA, FQGTGA. Here the CDR3 reads CASSPLAGGPNTQYF. CDR3 bases: TGTGCCAGCAGCCCCCTGGCGGGAGGGCCAAATACGCAGTATTTT. Full variable domain (missing parts from reference TRBV7-3 and TRBJ2-3): GAGVSQTPSNKVTEKGKYVELRCDPISGHTALYWYRQSLGQGPEFLIYFQGTGAADDSGLPNDRFFAVRPEGSVSTLKIQRTERGDSAVYLCASSPLAGGPNTQYFGPGTRLTVL.

J is TRBJ2-1 and V is TRBV20-1; TRBD2 matches 8 bases. The trim removed 3 bases at V and 10 bases at J, leaving 17 bases unmatched. CDR3 length equals 16 residues. Germline lookup yields CDR1 DFQATT and CDR2 SNEGSKA (reference sequence). The DNA for the CDR3 is TGCAGTGCTAGGGGGGGGAGCGGGAGAAGGGCTTGGGAGCAGTTCTTC. Its protein is CSARGGSGRRAWEQFF.

This clonotype was found a few times. The J gene is TRBJ2-7, the V gene TRBV20-1; tentatively, D is TRBD1 (6 bases). The germline CDR1 and CDR2 sequences are DFQATT and SNEGSKA (reference sequence). The CDR3 covers 13 residues. The germline V and J ends were trimmed by 6 bases and 11 bases, with 23 bases remaining between them. CDR3 sequence (DNA): TGCAGTGCAGCCCTCGGGCCAGGGGAGATGGAGTACTTC. Translated, it gives CSAALGPGEMEYF.

The rearrangement joins TRBV6-2 or TRBV6-3 to TRBJ2-2; the match to TRBD2 covers 12 bases. CDR1 and CDR2 (germline): MNHEY, SVGEGT. Trimming took 6 bases from V and 0 from J; bases not matched to a gene: 8. This CDR3 is 18 amino acids long. CDR3 protein: CASRPGLAGAPNTGELFF. The CDR3 DNA reads TGTGCCAGCAGACCGGGACTAGCGGGCGCACCGAACACCGGGGAGCTGTTTTTT.

The chain joins TRBV7-2 to TRBJ2-7; 9 positions match TRBD2. CDR1 is SGHTA and CDR2 is FQGNSA in the germline V gene. The CDR3 has 15 amino acids. V shed 2 bases and J 4 bases; nucleotides not matched to a gene: 6. The CDR3 loop is CASSLWAGGTYEQYF. The CDR3 nucleotides read TGTGCCAGCAGCTTATGGGCGGGAGGGACTTACGAGCAGTACTTC.

This rearrangement joins TRBV24-1 to TRBJ2-1; TRBD2 matches 8 bases. From germline, CDR1 is KGHDR and CDR2 SFDVKD. With V trimmed by 3 bases and J by 4 bases, 10 bases remained unmatched. The CDR3 runs 17 residues. In nucleotides, the CDR3 is TGTGCCACCAGTGATCCCACCACAGCGGGAGTGTACAATGAGCAGTTCTTC. This sequence encodes CATSDPTTAGVYNEQFF.

The table lists this clonotype with a few counts. The chain recombines TRBV11-2 with TRBJ2-7; TRBD1 might be the D (6 bases). V gave up 6 bases and J gave up 6 bases, with 21 bases separating them. This CDR3 contains 15 residues. CDR1 and CDR2 (germline): SGHAT, FQNNGV. The CDR3 DNA reads TGTGCCAGCAGTCATACCGGGACAACGGCTGGCGAGCAGTACTTC. Amino acid sequence: CASSHTGTTAGEQYF.

This clonotype has just a few counts. V usage is TRBV28 and J usage is TRBJ2-7; D gene ambiguous. Germline V gives CDR1 MDHEN, CDR2 SYDVKM. Trimming removed 5 bases from V and 5 bases from J, with 10 bases in between. There are 12 residues in the CDR3. Written as DNA, the CDR3 is TGTGCCAGCAGTCCGCGGATGAACGAGCAGTACTTC. It codes for CASSPRMNEQYF.

Regarding this clonotype: One end of the junction does not line up with germline, which may come from a read error. The J gene is TRBJ2-7, the V gene TRBV7-2; unclear D gene. Germline values: CDR1 SGHTA, CDR2 FQGNSA. The length of the CDR3 is 14 residues. The CDR3 bases are TGTGCCAGCAGCGCAAAGCCGGGTGCCTACGAGCTGTACTTC. It encodes CASSAKPGAYELYF.

The chain links TRBV15 to TRBJ2-1, with D possibly called TRBD1 or TRBD2 (5 bases each). V lost 5 bases and J 7 bases, leaving 18 bases between the germline ends. Germline V gene data show CDR1 as LNHNV and CDR2 as YYDKDF (reference sequence). The CDR3 contains 15 residues. For the CDR3, the DNA is TGTGCCACCAGCGGACCCGGGACGGACTTTAATGAGCAGTTCTTC. It yields the protein CATSGPGTDFNEQFF. Full variable domain (rest looked up from reference TRBV15 and TRBJ2-1): DAMVIQNPRYQVTQFGKPVTLSCSQTLNHNVMYWYQQKSSQAPKLLFHYYDKDFNNEADTPDNFQSRRPNTSFCFLDIRSPGLGDTAMYLCATSGPGTDFNEQFFGPGTRLTVL.

This chain connects TRBV27 to TRBJ2-7; weak D call: TRBD2 (6 bases). CDR1 is MNHEY, CDR2 SMNVEV, per germline (reference sequence). V was clipped by 8 bases and J by 3 bases, with 14 bases between them. The CDR3 spans 13 residues. CDR3 protein: CASARRALYEQYF. CDR3 nucleotides: TGTGCCAGCGCGCGGAGGGCACTCTACGAGCAGTACTTC.

The chain uses TRBV24-1 and TRBJ2-3; 9 bases agree with TRBD2. Germline lookup yields CDR1 KGHDR and CDR2 SFDVKD. Trimming at V came to 1 base and at J to 5 bases, leaving 6 bases not matched to a gene. The CDR3 sequence is 16 residues long. CDR3: CATSDFLAGEGDTQYF. The CDR3, as DNA: TGTGCCACCAGTGATTTTTTAGCGGGAGAGGGAGATACGCAGTATTTT.

This clonotype has more than one count but fewer than ten. V is TRBV6-2 or TRBV6-3 and J is TRBJ2-7, with TRBD1 matching 7 bases. Germline assignment: CDR1 MNHEY and CDR2 SVGEGT. The ends lost 7 bases at V and 1 base at J; junction bases unmatched: 7. This CDR3 has 14 residues. CDR3 bases: TGTGCCAGCACCTTACGGGGACAGTCCTACGAGCAGTACTTC. It translates to CASTLRGQSYEQYF.

V usage is TRBV2 and J usage is TRBJ1-1; D remains ambiguous. Trimming left V 8 bases short and J 0 bases short, with 16 bases between. The CDR3 has 15 amino acids. Germline V gene sequence: CDR1 SNHLY, CDR2 FYNNEI. The CDR3 DNA sequence: TGTGCCAGCGCCGCTGAAGGGCTCTTGAACACTGAAGCTTTCTTT. Translating gives CASAAEGLLNTEAFF.

This clonotype has a single count. The chain links TRBV7-2 to TRBJ2-1; D unclear. The germline V gene has CDR1 SGHTA and CDR2 FQGNSA. The CDR3 is made up of 16 amino acids. Trimming cost V 1 base and J 0 bases, with 10 bases left between them. CDR3 protein: CASSLEGPSSYNEQFF. The CDR3 DNA follows: TGTGCCAGCAGCTTAGAAGGGCCGAGCTCCTACAATGAGCAGTTCTTC.

A few counts support this clonotype. The genes are TRBV15 and TRBJ1-4; no definite D call. Germline lookup yields CDR1 LNHNV and CDR2 YYDKDF (reference sequence). Trimming removed 0 bases at V and 10 bases at J, with 9 bases between. The CDR3 length is 13 residues. This CDR3 is CATSRDQERKLFF. The CDR3 DNA sequence: TGTGCCACCAGCAGAGATCAAGAGAGAAAACTGTTTTTT.